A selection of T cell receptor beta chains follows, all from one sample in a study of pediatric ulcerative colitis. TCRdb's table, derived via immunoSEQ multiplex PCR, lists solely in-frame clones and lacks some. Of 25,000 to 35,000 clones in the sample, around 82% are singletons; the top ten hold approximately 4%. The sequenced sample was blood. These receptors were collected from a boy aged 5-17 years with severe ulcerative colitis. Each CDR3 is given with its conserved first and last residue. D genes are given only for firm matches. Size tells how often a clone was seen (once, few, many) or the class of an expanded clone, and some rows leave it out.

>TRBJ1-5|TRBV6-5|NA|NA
TGTGCCAGCAGTTATGGCAGGGACCGAAGCAATCAGCCCCAGCATTTT
CASSYGRDRSNQPQHF
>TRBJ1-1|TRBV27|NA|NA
TGTGCCGCCGGGTGGCTGGGGACTGAAGCTTTCTTT
CAAGWLGTEAFF
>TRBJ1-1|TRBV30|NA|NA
TGTGCCTGGAGCGACAGGCGAATCAACACTGAAGCTTTCTTT
CAWSDRRINTEAFF
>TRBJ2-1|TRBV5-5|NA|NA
TGTGCCAGCAGCTTGGGGACCGGGGCCTACAATGAGCAGTTCTTC
CASSLGTGAYNEQFF
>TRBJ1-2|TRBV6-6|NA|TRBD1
TGTGCCAGCAGTAGGGACAGGGCCTATGGCTACACCTTC
CASSRDRAYGYTF
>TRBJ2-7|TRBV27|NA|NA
TGTGCCAGCAGGGACAGAAACTACGAGCAGTACTTC
CASRDRNYEQYF
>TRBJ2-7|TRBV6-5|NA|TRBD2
TGTGCCAGCAGTTACTCGGGGAGGGGTCCCTACGAGCAGTACTTC
CASSYSGRGPYEQYF
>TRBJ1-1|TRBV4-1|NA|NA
TGCGCCAGCAGCCTCCTGGGAGAGGGAAACACTGAAGCTTTCTTT
CASSLLGEGNTEAFF
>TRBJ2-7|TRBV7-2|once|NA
TGTGCCAGCAGCTTAAATCCCACAACCGGTTACGAGCAGTACTTC
CASSLNPTTGYEQYF
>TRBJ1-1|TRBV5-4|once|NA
TGTGCCAGCAGCTTGGAATCGGGGAACACTGAAGCTTTCTTT
CASSLESGNTEAFF
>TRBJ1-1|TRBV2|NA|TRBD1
TGTGCCACAGCATCGTGGGAGGACAGGGGGTCCATGAACACTGAAGCTTTCTTT
CATASWEDRGSMNTEAFF
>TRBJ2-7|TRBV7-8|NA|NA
TGTGCCAGCAGCTTAATAGGTCTCCAATACGAGCAGTACTTC
CASSLIGLQYEQYF
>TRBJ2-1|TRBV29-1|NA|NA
TGCAGCGTTGGGTTTGCGACTGACTACAATGAGCAGTTCTTC
CSVGFATDYNEQFF
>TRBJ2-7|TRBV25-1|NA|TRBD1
TGTGCCAGCAGTCTAACGCCGACCGGGACAGACTCCTACGAGCAGTACTTC
CASSLTPTGTDSYEQYF
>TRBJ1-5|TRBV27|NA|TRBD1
TGTTCCAGCAGTCCTGGACAGGGGTTTCAGCCCCAGCATTTT
CSSSPGQGFQPQHF
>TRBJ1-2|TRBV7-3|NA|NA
TGTGCCAGCAGCTTAGGGGACCCCGGGACGCCTCTAGGGATTTACACCTTC
CASSLGDPGTPLGIYTF
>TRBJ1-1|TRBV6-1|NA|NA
TGTGCCAGCAGTGAAGCTAGGACTGAAGCTTTCTTT
CASSEARTEAFF
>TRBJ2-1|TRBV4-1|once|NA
TGCGCCAGCAGCCAAGATTCATGGACTAACTCCTACAATGAGCAGTTCTTC
CASSQDSWTNSYNEQFF
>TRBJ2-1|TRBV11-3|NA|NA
TGTGCCAGCAGCCCAGGGGATACTAATGAGCAGTTCTTC
CASSPGDTNEQFF
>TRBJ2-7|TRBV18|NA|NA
TGTGCCAGCTCTGACCGGGAAGGGCGTTACGAGCAGTACTTC
CASSDREGRYEQYF
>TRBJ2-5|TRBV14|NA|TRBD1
TGTGCCAGCAGCCCCCTGACAGGGGAAGAGACCCAGTACTTC
CASSPLTGEETQYF
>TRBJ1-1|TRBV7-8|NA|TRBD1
TGTGCCAGCAGCACCCGACAGGGGGTTTACGGTGAAGCTTTCTTT
CASSTRQGVYGEAFF
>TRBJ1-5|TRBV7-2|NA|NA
TGTGCCAGCAGCTTAGACAGGGATTATCAGCCCCAGCATTTT
CASSLDRDYQPQHF
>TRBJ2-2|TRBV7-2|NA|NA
TGTGCCAGCAGCTTAACCAGCCGGCCCTTTGGAACCGGGGAGCTGTTTTTT
CASSLTSRPFGTGELFF
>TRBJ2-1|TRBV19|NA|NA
TGTGCCAGTAGTATAGGGAGAAGTTTCAATGAGCAGTTCTTC
CASSIGRSFNEQFF
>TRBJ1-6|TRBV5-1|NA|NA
TGCGCCAGCAGCTTGGGCCTTCGACGTCCGGGGGCGAGCTCCTATAATTCACCCCTCCACTTT
CASSLGLRRPGASSYNSPLHF
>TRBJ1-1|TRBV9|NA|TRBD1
TGTGCCAGCACGGACAGGGAAGACACTGAAGCTTTCTTT
CASTDREDTEAFF
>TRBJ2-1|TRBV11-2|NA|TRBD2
TGTGCCAGCAGCTTAGTTGGGACTAGCGCCCGATCCTACAATGAGCAGTTCTTC
CASSLVGTSARSYNEQFF
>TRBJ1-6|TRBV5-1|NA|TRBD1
TGCGCCAGCAGCTGGACCGGGACAGGGGTGTCACCCCTCCACTTT
CASSWTGTGVSPLHF
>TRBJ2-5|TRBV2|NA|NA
TGTGCCGGAAAAAGGGGGGGTACCAACCAAGAGACCCAGTACTTC
CAGKRGGTNQETQYF
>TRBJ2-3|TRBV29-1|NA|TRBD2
TGCAGCGTTTCCCTAACTAGCGGGGTTACAGATACGCAGTATTTT
CSVSLTSGVTDTQYF
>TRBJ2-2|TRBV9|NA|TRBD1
TGTGCCAGCAGCGTTGGACAGGGGGCGACCGGGGAGCTGTTTTTT
CASSVGQGATGELFF
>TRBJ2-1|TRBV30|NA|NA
TGTGCCTGGAGCCAAGGAACTAACAATGAGCAGTTCTTC
CAWSQGTNNEQFF
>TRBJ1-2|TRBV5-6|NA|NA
TGTGCCAGCAGCCTCGGGGTATATGGCTACACCTTC
CASSLGVYGYTF
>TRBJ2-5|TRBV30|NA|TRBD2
TGTGCCTGGAGTCTAGCGGGCCTGGGAGAGACCCAGTACTTC
CAWSLAGLGETQYF
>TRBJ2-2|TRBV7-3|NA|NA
TGTGCCAGCAGCCCAACCGGGACTAACACCGGGGAGCTGTTTTTT
CASSPTGTNTGELFF
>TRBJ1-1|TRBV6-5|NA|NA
TGTGCCAGCAGTACAGACAGGCCGAGAGACGCTTTCTTT
CASSTDRPRDAFF
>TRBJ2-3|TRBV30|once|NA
TGTGCCTGGAGTGTAGGTAGTTTTAGCACAGATACGCAGTATTTT
CAWSVGSFSTDTQYF
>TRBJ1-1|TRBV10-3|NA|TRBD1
TGTGCCATCAGTGAGTCGATTTCCAACAGGGGAGCTTTCTTT
CAISESISNRGAFF
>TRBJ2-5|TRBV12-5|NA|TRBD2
TGTGCTAGTGGTTTGAGCGGGGGGTTCCAAGAGACCCAGTACTTC
CASGLSGGFQETQYF
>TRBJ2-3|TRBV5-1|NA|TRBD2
TGCGCCAGCAACTTGGGGACTAGCGTTGGAGATACGCAGTATTTT
CASNLGTSVGDTQYF
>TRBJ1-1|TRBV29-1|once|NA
TGCAGCGTCGGCGCAGGGGTGAACACTGAAGCTTTCTTT
CSVGAGVNTEAFF
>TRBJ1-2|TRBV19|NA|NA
TGTGCCAGTAACCAAGGACGGATACTCTATGGCTACACCTTC
CASNQGRILYGYTF
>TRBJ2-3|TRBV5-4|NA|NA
TGTGCCAGCAGCTTGGACGATACGCAGTATTTT
CASSLDDTQYF
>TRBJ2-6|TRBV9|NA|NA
TGTGCCAGCAGCGTAGGAGGCACCAGCTCTGGGGCCAACGTCCTGACTTTC
CASSVGGTSSGANVLTF
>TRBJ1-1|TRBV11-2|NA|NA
TGTGCCAGCAGCTTTGACCCTATGAACACTGAAGCTTTCTTT
CASSFDPMNTEAFF
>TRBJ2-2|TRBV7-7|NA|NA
TGTGCTAGCAGCTCCTCGAACACCGGGGAGCTGTTTTTT
CASSSSNTGELFF
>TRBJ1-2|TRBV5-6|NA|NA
TGTGCCAGCAGCTTGAGTACAAACTATGGCTACACCTTC
CASSLSTNYGYTF
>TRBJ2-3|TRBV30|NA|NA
TGTGCCTGGAATCCTGGGGGGAGCGATACGCAGTATTTT
CAWNPGGSDTQYF
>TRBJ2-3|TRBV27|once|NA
TGTGCCAGCGGGGGAGATACGCAGTATTTT
CASGGDTQYF
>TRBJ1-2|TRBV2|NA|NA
TGTGCCAGCAGTGGCGAGGTCAGGGAGATTTCTGGCTACACCTTC
CASSGEVREISGYTF
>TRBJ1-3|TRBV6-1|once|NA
TGTGCCACTAAGAGCTCTGGAAACACCATATATTTT
CATKSSGNTIYF
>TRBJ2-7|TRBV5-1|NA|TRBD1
TGCGCCAGCAACCCAATGGGACAGGGACGATACGAGCAGTACTTC
CASNPMGQGRYEQYF
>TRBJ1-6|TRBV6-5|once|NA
TGTGCCAGCAGTTCTAGCGTGGGGCCGATAAATTCACCCCTCCACTTT
CASSSSVGPINSPLHF